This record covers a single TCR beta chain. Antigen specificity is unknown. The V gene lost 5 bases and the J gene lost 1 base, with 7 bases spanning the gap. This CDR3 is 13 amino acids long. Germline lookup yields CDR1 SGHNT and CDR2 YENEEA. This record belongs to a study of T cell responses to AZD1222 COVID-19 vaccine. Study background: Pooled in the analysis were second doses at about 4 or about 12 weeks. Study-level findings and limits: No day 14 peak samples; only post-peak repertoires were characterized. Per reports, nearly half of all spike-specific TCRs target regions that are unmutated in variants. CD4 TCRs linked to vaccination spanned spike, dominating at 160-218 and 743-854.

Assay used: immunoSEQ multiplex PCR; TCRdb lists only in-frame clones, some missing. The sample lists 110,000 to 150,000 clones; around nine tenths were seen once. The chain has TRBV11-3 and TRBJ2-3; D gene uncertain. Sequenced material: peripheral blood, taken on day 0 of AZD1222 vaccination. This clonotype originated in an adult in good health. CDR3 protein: CASSADGTDTQYF. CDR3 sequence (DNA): TGTGCCAGCAGCGCGGACGGCACAGATACGCAGTATTTT.